This TCR beta chain was retrieved from a study of CD8+CD57+ T cells in acquired aplastic anemia. Germline V CDR1 and CDR2: MNHEY, SMNVEV (reference sequence). Trimming left V 3 bases short and J 1 base short, with 10 bases between. The length of the CDR3 is 14 residues. Genomic DNA was employed as the template in profiling TCR beta VDJ and CDR3. Via MiXCR, TCRdb re-called the reads, giving one row per CDR3 protein. In the table there are about 210,000 distinct CDR3 sequences, under 65% of which are singletons. This clonotype was counted many times. V usage is TRBV27 and J usage is TRBJ2-7; D may be TRBD1 or TRBD2 (5 bases each). The receptor was isolated from a human donor in good health. The sequenced material came from sorted CD4+, CD8+, or CD8+CD57+ T cells (not recorded which) from PBMCs. CDR3: CASSFGTSSYEQYF. In DNA, the CDR3 is TGTGCCAGCAGTTTCGGGACGAGTTCCTACGAGCAGTACTTC.